The 3 T cell receptor beta chains reported below all come from one sample, sequenced in a study of blood T cell repertoires in COVID-19. TCRdb's table, derived via immunoSEQ multiplex PCR, lists solely in-frame clones and lacks some. The data show tens of thousands of clones, with 88% seen just once and approximately 4% held by the top ten. Material for sequencing was peripheral blood. These receptors were taken from a human donor in a cohort sampled during active COVID-19.

The gene calls are TRBV5-1 and TRBJ2-7; maybe TRBD2 (6 bases). From germline, CDR1 is SGHRS and CDR2 YFSETQ. This CDR3 is 13 amino acids long. V lost 2 bases to trimming and J lost 6 bases, with 12 bases between them. The CDR3 reads CASSLMTGVEQYF. CDR3 coding DNA: TGCGCCAGCAGCTTAATGACGGGGGTCGAGCAGTACTTC.

The rearrangement uses TRBV5-1 and TRBJ2-3, with TRBD2 as a possible D gene (6 bases). V was trimmed by 4 bases and J by 4 bases, leaving 13 bases between them. Germline V gene data show CDR1 as SGHRS and CDR2 as YFSETQ. The CDR3 has 14 residues. CDR3: CASSIGGGSDTQYF. Here the CDR3 DNA reads TGCGCCAGCAGCATTGGGGGAGGATCAGATACGCAGTATTTT.

The chain has TRBV6-5 and TRBJ1-6; tentatively, D is TRBD1 (6 bases). Looked up from germline, CDR1 is MNHEY and CDR2 is SVGAGI. The CDR3 spans 16 residues. The V end was cut by 0 bases, the J end by 10 bases, with 16 bases between. CDR3 sequence (DNA): TGTGCCAGCAGTTACTCTATACAGGGAAGTAGCTCACCCCTCCACTTT. It is translated as CASSYSIQGSSSPLHF.